This T cell receptor (beta chain) was sequenced during a study of blood T cells in healthy people across ages. Through a sample-barcoded 5' primer and a J-beta primer mix, a second PCR was run for about 6 to 12 cycles. Through a template-switch adaptor with 12 random nucleotides, each cDNA molecule received a tag. TCRdb called the 5' RACE reads again in MiXCR, with one record for every CDR3 protein. The table includes 700,000 or so distinct CDR3 sequences, roughly 43% detected once. Remarks on this clonotype: Its antigen remains unidentified.

The study's findings and limits: Leaving the PBMCs unsorted stopped any conclusive comparison of naive versus antigen-experienced cells. Investigators viewed diversity estimates from one million T cells as underestimates, the study reported.

Germline loops: CDR1 LGHNA, CDR2 YNFKEQ. Trimming removed 0 bases at V and 2 bases at J, with 12 bases between. This CDR3 is 16 amino acids long. The origin of this receptor is an elderly man in good health. The sample taken for sequencing was blood. J is TRBJ2-3 and V is TRBV4-2; D gene unclear. The CDR3 DNA reads as TGTGCCAGCAGCCAAGATGGCCCAGGCTACACAGATACGCAGTATTTT. Amino acids: CASSQDGPGYTDTQYF.